The present T cell receptor beta chain was sequenced within a study of T cell responses to AZD1222 COVID-19 vaccine. Repertoires were generated with immunoSEQ multiplex PCR, while TCRdb's copy carries only in-frame clones and drops some. The table has about 120,000 clones, 88% seen once; the top ten hold around 9.6%. The TCR originated in an adult in good health. The sample in question was peripheral blood, obtained on day 0 of AZD1222 vaccination.

CDR3 nucleotide sequence: TGTGCCAGCCGGGCGGGACAGGGCGATCTTAGGAGCAATCAGCCCCAGCATTTT. It codes for CASRAGQGDLRSNQPQHF. The rearrangement joins TRBV19 to TRBJ1-5; 9 bases match TRBD1. Unmatched junction bases numbered 16, after V lost 9 bases and J lost 1 base. The CDR3 covers 18 residues. The germline V gene has CDR1 LNHDA and CDR2 SQIVND (reference sequence).